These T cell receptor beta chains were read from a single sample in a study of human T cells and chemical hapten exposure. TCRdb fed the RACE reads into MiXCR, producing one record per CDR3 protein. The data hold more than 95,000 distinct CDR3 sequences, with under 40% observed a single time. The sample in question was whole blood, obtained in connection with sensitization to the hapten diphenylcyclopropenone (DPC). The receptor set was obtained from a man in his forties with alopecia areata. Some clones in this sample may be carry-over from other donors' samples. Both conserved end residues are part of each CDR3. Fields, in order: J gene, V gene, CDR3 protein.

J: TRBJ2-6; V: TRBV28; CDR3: CASSLGGANVLTF
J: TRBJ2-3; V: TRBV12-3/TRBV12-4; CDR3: CASSLKGADTQYF
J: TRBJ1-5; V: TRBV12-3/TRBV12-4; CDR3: CASSRQGVSNQPQHF
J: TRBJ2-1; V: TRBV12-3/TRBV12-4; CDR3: CASSFLAGVSYNEQFF
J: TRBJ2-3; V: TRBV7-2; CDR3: CASSLRVRLAGGVTTDTQYF
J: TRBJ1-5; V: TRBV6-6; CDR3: CASSSRQGGNQPQHF
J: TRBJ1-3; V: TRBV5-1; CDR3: CASSFGTGKGNTIYF
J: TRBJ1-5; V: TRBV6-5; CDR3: CASSSYKGGHQPQHF
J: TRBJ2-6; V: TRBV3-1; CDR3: CASTSLFSGANVLTF
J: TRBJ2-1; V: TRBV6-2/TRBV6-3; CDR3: CASSPNSGGISYNEQFF
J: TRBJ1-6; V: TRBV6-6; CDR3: CASTQGGNNSPLHF
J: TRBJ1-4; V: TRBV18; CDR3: CASSLIRGGEEKLFF
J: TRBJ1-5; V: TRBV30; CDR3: CAWRMGAEGPQHF
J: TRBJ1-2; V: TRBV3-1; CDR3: CASSPPYGYGYTF
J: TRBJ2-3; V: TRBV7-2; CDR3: CASSSYWRGSSTDTQYF
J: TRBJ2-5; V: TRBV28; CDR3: CASSSPALETQYF
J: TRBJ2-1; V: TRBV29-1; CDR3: CSVDGIFF
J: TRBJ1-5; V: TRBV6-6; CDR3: CASSGGGVNQPQHF
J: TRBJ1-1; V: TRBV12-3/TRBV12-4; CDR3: CASSLKANTEAFF
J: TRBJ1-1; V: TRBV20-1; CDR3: CSARDNRGTNTEAFF
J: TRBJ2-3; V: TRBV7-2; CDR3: CASSSWRGDTQYF
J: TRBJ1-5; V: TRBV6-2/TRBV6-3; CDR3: CASSYSRRGLNQPQHF
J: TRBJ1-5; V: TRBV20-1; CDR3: CSARPGPNLQHF
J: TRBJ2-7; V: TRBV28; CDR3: CASRLGLAGVEQYF
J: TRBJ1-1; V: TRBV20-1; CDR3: CSATYPGMNTEAFF
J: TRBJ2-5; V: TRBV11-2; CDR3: CASSLDAGGTQYF
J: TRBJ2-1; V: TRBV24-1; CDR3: CATSDLNEQFF
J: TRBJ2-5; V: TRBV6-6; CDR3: CASSYPAEQETQYF
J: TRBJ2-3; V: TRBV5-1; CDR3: CASRGAGGSDTQYF
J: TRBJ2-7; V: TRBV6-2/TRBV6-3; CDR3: CASSYRPSGTTGPYEQYF
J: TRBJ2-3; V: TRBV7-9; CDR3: CASNDLAEENTDTQYF
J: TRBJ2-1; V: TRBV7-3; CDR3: CASSLLAYGGNEQFF
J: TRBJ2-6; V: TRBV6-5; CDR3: CASSPRSTGANVLTF
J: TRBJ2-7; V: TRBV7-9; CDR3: CARRRARYEQYF
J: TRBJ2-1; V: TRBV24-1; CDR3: CATRGGGDEQFF
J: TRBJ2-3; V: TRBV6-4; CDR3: CASSPGLAGTTDTQYF
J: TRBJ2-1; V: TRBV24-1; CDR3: CATSEGGADIYNEQFF
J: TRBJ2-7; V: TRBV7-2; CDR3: CASSSPGQGSYEQYF
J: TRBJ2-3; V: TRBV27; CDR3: CASSILSTDTQYF
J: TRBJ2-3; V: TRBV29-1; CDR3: CSVDLYVRDTQYF
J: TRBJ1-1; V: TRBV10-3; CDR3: CAISEGQGTNTEAFF
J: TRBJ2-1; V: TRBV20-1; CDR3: CSARGTRGLDEQFF
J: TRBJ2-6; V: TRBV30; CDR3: CAWSSKVSGANVLTF
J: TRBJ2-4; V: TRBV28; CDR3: CASATWNIQYF
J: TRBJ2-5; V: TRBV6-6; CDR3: CASRVQETQYF
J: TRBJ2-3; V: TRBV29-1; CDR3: CSVNRVTAGTDTQYF
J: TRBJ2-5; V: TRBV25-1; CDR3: CASSEMWGTETQYF
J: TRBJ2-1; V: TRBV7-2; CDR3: CASSPQGVNEQFF
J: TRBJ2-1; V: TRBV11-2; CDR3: CASSFVTGLAVGNEQFF
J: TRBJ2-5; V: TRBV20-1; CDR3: CSARSGVELETQYF
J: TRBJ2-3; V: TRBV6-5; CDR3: CASRGGAGALTDTQYF
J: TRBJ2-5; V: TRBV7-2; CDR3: CASSLAGGGETQYF
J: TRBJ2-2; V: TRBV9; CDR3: CASSVAPPQASAGELFF
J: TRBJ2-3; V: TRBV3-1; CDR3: CASSQSESTDTQYF
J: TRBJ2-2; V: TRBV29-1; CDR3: CSVEDRTGNTGELFF
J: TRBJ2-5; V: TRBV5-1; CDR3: CASSLAPGGLGETQYF
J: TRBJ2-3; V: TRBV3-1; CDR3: CASSQRSSGDTQYF
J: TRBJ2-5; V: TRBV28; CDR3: CASSSALGTQYF